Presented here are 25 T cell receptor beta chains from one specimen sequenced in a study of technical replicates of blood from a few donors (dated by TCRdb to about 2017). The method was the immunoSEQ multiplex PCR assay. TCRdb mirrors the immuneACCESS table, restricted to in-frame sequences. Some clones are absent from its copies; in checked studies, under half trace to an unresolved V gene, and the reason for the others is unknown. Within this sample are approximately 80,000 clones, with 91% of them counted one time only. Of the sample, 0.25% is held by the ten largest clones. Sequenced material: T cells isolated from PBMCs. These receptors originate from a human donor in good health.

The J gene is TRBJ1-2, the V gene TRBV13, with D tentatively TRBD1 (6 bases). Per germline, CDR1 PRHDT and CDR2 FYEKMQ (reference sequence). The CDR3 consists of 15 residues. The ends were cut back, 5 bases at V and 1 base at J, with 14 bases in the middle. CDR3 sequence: CASSPDSRSNYGYTF. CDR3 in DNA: TGTGCCAGCAGCCCGGACAGTCGGAGTAACTATGGCTACACCTTC.

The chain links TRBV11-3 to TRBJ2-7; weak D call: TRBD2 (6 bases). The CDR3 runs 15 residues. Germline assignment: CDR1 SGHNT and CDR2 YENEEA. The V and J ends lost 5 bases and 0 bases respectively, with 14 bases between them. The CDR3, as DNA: TGTGCCAGCAGCCTCTCTAGCGACTCCTCCTACGAGCAGTACTTC. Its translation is CASSLSSDSSYEQYF.

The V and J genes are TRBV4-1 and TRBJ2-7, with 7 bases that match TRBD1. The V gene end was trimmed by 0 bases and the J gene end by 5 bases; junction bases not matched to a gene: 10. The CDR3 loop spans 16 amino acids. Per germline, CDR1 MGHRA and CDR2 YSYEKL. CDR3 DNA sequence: TGCGCCAGCAGCCAAGAAACAGGGGAGCCCAACGACGAGCAGTACTTC. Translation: CASSQETGEPNDEQYF.

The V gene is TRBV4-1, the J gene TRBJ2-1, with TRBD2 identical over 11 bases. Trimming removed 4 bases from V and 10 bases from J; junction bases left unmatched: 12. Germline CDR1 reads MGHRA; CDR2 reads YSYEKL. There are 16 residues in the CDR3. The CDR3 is CASSLQKLAGGNEQFF. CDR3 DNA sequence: TGCGCCAGCAGCCTACAGAAGCTAGCGGGAGGAAACGAGCAGTTCTTC.

CDR3 sequence (DNA): TGTGCCAGCTCATCTAGCGGACAGCTCTATGGCTACACCTTC. Translating gives CASSSSGQLYGYTF. The chain carries TRBV18 and TRBJ1-2, with a tentative D call TRBD1 (6 bases). There are 14 residues in the CDR3. From germline, CDR1 is KGHSH and CDR2 LQKENI. V was clipped by 5 bases and J by 4 bases, with 14 bases between them.

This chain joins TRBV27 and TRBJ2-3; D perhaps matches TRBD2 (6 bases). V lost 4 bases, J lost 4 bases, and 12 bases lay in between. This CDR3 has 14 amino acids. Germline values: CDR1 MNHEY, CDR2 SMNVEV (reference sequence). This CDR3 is CASSSTRLSDTQYF. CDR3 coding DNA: TGTGCCAGCAGTTCGACTAGATTATCAGATACGCAGTATTTT.

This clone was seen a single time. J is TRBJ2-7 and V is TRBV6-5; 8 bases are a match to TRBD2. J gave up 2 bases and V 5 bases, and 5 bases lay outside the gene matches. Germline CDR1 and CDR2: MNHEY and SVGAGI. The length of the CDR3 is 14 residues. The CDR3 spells CASSVLAETYEQYF. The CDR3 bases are TGTGCCAGCAGTGTACTAGCGGAAACCTACGAGCAGTACTTC.

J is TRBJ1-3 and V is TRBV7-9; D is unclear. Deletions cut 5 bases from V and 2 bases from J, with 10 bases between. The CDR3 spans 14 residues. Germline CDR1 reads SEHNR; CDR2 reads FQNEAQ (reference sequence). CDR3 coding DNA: TGTGCCAGCAGCCCAAGGCAGGCTGGAAACACCATATATTTT. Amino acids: CASSPRQAGNTIYF.

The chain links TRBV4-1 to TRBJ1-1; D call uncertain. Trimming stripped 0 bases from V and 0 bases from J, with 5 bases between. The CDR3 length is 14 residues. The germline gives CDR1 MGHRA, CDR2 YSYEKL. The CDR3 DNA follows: TGCGCCAGCAGCCAAGACCCCATGAACACTGAAGCTTTCTTT. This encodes CASSQDPMNTEAFF.

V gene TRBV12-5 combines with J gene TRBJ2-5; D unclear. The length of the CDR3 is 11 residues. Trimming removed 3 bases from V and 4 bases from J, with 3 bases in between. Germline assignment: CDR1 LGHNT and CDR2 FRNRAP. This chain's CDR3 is CASGFSETQYF. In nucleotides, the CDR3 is TGTGCTAGTGGTTTCTCAGAGACCCAGTACTTC.

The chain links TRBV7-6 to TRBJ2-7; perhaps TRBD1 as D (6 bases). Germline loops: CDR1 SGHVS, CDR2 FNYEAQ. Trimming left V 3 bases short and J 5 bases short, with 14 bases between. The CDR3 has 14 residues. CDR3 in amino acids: CASSLFTGSHEQYF. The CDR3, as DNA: TGTGCCAGCAGCTTGTTCACAGGGAGCCACGAGCAGTACTTC.

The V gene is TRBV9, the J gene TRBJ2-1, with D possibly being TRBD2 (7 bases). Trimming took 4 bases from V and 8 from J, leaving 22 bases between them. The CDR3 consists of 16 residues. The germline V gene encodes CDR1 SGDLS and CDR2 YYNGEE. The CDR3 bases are TGTGCCAGCAGCCCACTTTTGATGGGGGGGCTCGATGAGCAGTTCTTC. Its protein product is CASSPLLMGGLDEQFF.

The CDR3 region is CASFPLAAIPYEQYF. Here the CDR3 DNA reads TGCGCCAGCTTCCCCCTAGCGGCCATTCCCTACGAGCAGTACTTC. This chain connects TRBV5-1 to TRBJ2-7; 7 positions agree with TRBD2. The CDR3 is made up of 15 amino acids. Per germline, CDR1 SGHRS and CDR2 YFSETQ. J lost 2 bases, V lost 7 bases, and 12 bases had no gene match.

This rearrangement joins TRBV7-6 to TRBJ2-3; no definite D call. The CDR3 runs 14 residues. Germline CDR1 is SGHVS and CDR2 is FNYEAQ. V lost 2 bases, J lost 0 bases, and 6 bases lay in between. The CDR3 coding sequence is TGTGCCAGCAGCTTAACACCTAGCACAGATACGCAGTATTTT. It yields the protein CASSLTPSTDTQYF.

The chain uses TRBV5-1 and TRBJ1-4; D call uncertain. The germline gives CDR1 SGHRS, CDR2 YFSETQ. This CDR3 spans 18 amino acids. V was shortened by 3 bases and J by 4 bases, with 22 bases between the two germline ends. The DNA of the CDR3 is TGCGCCAGCAGCTACCAACGCGATTCGAGGCCCGGTAATGAAAAACTGTTTTTT. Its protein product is CASSYQRDSRPGNEKLFF.

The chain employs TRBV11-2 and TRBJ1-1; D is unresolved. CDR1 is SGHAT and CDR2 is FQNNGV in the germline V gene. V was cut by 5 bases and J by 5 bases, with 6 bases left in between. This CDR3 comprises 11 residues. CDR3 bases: TGTGCCAGCAGCCCCAGTACTGAAGCTTTCTTT. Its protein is CASSPSTEAFF.

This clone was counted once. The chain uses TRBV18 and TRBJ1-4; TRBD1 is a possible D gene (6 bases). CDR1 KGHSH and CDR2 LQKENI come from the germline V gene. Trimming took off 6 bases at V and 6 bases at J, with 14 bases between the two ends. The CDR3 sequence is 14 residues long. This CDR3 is CASSSDQGHEKLFF. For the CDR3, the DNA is TGTGCCAGCTCGTCCGACCAGGGGCATGAAAAACTGTTTTTT.

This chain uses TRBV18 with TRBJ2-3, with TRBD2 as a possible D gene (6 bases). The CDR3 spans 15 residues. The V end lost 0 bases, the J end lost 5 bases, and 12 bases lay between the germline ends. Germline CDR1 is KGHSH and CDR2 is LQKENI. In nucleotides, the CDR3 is TGTGCCAGCTCACCACCACTAGCAAGGGGAGATACGCAGTATTTT. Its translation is CASSPPLARGDTQYF. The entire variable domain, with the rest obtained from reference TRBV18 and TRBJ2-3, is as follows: NAGVMQNPRHLVRRRGQEARLRCSPMKGHSHVYWYRQLPEEGLKFMVYLQKENIIDESGMPKERFSAEFPKEGPSILRIQQVVRGDSAAYFCASSPPLARGDTQYFGPGTRLTVL.

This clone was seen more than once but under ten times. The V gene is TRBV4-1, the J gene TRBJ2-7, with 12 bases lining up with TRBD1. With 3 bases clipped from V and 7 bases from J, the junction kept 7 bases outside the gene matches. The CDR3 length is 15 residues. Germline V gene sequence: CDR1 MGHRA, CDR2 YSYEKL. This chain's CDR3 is CASSHAGQGAHEQYF. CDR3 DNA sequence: TGCGCCAGCAGCCATGCGGGACAGGGGGCGCATGAGCAGTACTTC.

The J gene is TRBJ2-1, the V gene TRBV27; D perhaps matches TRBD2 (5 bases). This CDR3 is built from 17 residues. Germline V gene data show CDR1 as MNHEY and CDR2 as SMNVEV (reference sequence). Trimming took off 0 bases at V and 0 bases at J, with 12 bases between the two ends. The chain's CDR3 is CASSLSSAESSYNEQFF. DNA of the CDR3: TGTGCCAGCAGTTTATCCTCAGCGGAGAGCTCCTACAATGAGCAGTTCTTC.

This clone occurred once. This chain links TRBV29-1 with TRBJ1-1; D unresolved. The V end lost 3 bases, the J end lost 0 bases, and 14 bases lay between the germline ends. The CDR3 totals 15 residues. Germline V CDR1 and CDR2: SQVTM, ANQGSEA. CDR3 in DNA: TGCAGCGTTGACAAGAACTATAGAATGAACACTGAAGCTTTCTTT. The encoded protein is CSVDKNYRMNTEAFF. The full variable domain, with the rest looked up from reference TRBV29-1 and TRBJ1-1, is SAVISQKPSRDICQRGTSLTIQCQVDSQVTMMFWYRQQPGQSLTLIATANQGSEATYESGFVIDKFPISRPNLTFSTLTVSNMSPEDSSIYLCSVDKNYRMNTEAFFGQGTRLTVV.

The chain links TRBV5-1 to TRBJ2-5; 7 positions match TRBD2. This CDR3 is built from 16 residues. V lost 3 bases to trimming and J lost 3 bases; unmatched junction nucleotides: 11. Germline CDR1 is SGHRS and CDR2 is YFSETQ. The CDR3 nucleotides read TGCGCCAGCAGCTCCAGGGTGGGCGGGAGTGAAGAGACCCAGTACTTC. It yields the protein CASSSRVGGSEETQYF. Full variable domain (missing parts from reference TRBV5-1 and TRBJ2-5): KAGVTQTPRYLIKTRGQQVTLSCSPISGHRSVSWYQQTPGQGLQFLFEYFSETQRNKGNFPGRFSGRQFSNSRSEMNVSTLELGDSALYLCASSSRVGGSEETQYFGPGTRLLVL.

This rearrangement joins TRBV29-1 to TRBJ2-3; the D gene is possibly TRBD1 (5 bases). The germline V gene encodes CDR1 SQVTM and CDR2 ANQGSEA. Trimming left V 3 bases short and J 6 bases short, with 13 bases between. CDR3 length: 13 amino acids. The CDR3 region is CSVEWGMVDTQYF. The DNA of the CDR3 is TGCAGCGTTGAGTGGGGCATGGTGGATACGCAGTATTTT.

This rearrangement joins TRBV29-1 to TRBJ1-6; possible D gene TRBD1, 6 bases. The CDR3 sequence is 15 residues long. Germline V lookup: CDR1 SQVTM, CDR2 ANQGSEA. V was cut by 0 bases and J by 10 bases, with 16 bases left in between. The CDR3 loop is CSVEDLRGGGSPLHF. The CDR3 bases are TGCAGCGTTGAAGATCTTCGGGGAGGGGGATCACCCCTCCACTTT.

CDR3 amino acids: CASSHNRVSYEQYF. Written as DNA, the CDR3 is TGTGCCAGCAGTCATAACAGGGTAAGCTACGAGCAGTACTTC. The chain joins TRBV6-1 to TRBJ2-7; tentatively, D is TRBD1 (6 bases). The CDR3 loop spans 14 amino acids. V was clipped by 5 bases and J by 3 bases, with 14 bases between them. Germline CDR1 reads MNHNS; CDR2 reads SASEGT.